The sequence of this T cell receptor (beta chain) was determined in a study of blood T cell repertoires in COVID-19. Study-level information: Sample material is recorded as cDNA or gDNA derived from T cells, B-cell-depleted T cells, or PBMCs.

Profiling relied on immunoSEQ multiplex PCR, and the TCRdb table lists in-frame clones only, not all of them. Of 200,000 to 300,000 clones in the sample, 88% are singletons; the top ten hold around 1.3%. Germline-derived CDR1 and CDR2 are SGDLS and YYNGEE. V was clipped by 1 base and J by 0 bases, with 9 bases between them. The CDR3 covers 15 residues. Cohort placement rested on clinical history that participants reported themselves. The receptor comes from a woman aged 40 to 55 with acute COVID-19. The V call is TRBV9, the J call TRBJ2-3; no clear D gene. Material: PBMCs or T cells enriched from blood (not recorded which). Here the CDR3 DNA reads TGTGCCAGCAGCGTATCCGGTACTAGCACAGATACGCAGTATTTT. Translation gives CASSVSGTSTDTQYF.